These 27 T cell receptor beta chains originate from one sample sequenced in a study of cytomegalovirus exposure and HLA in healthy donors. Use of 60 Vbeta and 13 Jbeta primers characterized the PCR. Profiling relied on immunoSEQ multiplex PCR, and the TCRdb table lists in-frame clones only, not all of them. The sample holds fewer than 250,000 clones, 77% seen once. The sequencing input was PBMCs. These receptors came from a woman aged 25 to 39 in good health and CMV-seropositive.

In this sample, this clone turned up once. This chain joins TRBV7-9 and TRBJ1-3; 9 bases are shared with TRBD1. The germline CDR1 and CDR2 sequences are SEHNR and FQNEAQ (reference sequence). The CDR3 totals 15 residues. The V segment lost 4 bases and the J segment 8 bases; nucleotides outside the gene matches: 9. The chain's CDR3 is CASSYLTGGTDTIYF. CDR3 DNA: TGTGCCAGCAGCTATTTGACAGGGGGAACCGACACCATATATTTT.

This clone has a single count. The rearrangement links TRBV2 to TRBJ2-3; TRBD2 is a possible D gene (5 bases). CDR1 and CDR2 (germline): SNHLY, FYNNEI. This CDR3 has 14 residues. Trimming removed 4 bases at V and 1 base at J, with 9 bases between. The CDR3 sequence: CASSVGVGTDTQYF. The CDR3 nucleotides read TGTGCCAGCAGTGTCGGGGTCGGCACAGATACGCAGTATTTT.

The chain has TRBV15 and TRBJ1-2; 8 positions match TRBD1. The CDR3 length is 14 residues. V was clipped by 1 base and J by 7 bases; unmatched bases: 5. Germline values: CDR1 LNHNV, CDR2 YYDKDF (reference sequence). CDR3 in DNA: TGTGCCACCAGCAGAGGCAGGGGGCAGGGTGGCTACACCTTC. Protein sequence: CATSRGRGQGGYTF.

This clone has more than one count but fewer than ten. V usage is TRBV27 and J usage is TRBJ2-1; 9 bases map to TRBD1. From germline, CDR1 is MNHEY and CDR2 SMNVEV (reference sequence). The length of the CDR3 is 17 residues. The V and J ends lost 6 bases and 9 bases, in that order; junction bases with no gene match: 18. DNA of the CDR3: TGTGCCAGCAGCCGAGAAATCTATAACAGGGGGCTTTTTGAGCAGTTCTTC. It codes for CASSREIYNRGLFEQFF.

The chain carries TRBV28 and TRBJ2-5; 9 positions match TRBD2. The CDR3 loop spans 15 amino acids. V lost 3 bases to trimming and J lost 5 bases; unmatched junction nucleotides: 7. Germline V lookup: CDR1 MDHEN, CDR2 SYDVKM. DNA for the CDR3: TGTGCCAGCAGTTTGCGGGGGGGCCTGGGGGAGACCCAGTACTTC. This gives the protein CASSLRGGLGETQYF.

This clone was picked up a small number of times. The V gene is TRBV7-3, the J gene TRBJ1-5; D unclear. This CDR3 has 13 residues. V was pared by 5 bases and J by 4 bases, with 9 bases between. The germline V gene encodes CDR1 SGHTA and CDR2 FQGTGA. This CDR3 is CASSPSANQPQHF. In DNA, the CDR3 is TGTGCCAGCAGCCCCTCAGCGAATCAGCCCCAGCATTTT.

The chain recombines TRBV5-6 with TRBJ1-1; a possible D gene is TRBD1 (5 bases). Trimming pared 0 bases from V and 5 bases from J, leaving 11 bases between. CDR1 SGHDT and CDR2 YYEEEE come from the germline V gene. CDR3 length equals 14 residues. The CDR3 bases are TGTGCCAGCAGCTTGGTGGGGGACTGGACTGAAGCTTTCTTT. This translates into CASSLVGDWTEAFF.

As DNA, the CDR3 is TGCAGCGTTGCCCAGGGACAGGGGGACACAGATACGCAGTATTTT. Translated: CSVAQGQGDTDTQYF. This rearrangement joins TRBV29-1 to TRBJ2-3; 11 bases are a match to TRBD1. This CDR3 contains 15 residues. Germline lookup yields CDR1 SQVTM and CDR2 ANQGSEA. After removal of 4 bases from V and 2 bases from J, the junction contained 5 bases not matched to a gene.

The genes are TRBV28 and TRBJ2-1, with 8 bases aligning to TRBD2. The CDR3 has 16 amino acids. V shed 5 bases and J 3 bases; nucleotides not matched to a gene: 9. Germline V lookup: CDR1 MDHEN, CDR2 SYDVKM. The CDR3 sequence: CASSSPGLGGYNEQFF. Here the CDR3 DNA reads TGTGCCAGCAGTAGCCCGGGACTAGGAGGCTACAATGAGCAGTTCTTC. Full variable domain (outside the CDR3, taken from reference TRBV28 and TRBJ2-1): DVKVTQSSRYLVKRTGEKVFLECVQDMDHENMFWYRQDPGLGLRLIYFSYDVKMKEKGDIPEGYSVSREKKERFSLILESASTNQTSMYLCASSSPGLGGYNEQFFGPGTRLTVL.

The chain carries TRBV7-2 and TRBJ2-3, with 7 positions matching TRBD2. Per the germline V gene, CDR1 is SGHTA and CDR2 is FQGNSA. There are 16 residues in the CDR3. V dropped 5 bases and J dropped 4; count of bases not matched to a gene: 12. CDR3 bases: TGTGCCAGCAGCATGGCTAGCGGCGCGGTACCAGATACGCAGTATTTT. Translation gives CASSMASGAVPDTQYF.

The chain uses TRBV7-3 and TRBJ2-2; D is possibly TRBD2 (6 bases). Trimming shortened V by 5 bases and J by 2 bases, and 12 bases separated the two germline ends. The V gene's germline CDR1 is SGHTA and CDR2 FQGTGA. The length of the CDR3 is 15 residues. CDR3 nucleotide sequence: TGTGCCAGCAGCGTTAGCGGTACTAACACCGGGGAGCTGTTTTTT. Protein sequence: CASSVSGTNTGELFF.

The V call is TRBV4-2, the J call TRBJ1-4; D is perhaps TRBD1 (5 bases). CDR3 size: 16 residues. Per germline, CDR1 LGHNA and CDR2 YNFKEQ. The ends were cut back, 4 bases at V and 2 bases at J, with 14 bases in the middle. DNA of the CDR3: TGTGCCAGCAGCCCTTCCCCCGGGGGGACTAATGAAAAACTGTTTTTT. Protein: CASSPSPGGTNEKLFF.

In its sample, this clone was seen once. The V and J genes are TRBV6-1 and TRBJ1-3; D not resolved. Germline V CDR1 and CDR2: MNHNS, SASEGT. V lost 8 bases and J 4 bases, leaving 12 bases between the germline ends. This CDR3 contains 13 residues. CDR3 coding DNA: TGTGCCAGCGCGGGCAGGAGGGGAAACACCATATATTTT. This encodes CASAGRRGNTIYF.

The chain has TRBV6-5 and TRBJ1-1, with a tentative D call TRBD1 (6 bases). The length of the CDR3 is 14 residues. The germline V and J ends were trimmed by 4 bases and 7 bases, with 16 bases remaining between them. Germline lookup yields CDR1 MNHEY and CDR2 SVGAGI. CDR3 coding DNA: TGTGCCAGCAGTTCTTCTGCGGGGGGCGATGAAGCTTTCTTT. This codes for CASSSSAGGDEAFF.

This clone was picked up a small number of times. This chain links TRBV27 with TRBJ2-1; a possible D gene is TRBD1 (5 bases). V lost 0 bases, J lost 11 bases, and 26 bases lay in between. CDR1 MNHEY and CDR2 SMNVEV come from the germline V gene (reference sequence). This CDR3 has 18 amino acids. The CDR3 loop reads CASSLSPRDGAHTMKQFF. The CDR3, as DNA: TGTGCCAGCAGTTTATCGCCCCGCGATGGGGCCCACACAATGAAGCAGTTCTTC.

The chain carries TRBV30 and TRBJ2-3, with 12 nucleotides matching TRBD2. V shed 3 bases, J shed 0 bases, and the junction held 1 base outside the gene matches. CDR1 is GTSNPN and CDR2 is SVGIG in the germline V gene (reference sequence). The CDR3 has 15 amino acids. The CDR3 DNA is TGTGCCTGGAGGGGGACTAGCGGGAGCACAGATACGCAGTATTTT. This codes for CAWRGTSGSTDTQYF.

The CDR3 DNA is TGTGCCAGCAGCCGACCGACTGGTCTCTACGAGCAGTACTTC. Translating gives CASSRPTGLYEQYF. The chain carries TRBV28 and TRBJ2-7; D unclear. CDR1 is MDHEN and CDR2 is SYDVKM in the germline V gene. This CDR3 has 14 amino acids. Trimming took 6 bases from V and 3 from J, leaving 15 bases between them.

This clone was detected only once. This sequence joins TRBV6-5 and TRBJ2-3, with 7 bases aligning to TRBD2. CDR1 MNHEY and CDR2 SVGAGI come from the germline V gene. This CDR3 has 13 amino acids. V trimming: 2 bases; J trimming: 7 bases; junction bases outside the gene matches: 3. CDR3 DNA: TGTGCCAGCAGTTACACTAGCGAAAATACGCAGTATTTT. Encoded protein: CASSYTSENTQYF.

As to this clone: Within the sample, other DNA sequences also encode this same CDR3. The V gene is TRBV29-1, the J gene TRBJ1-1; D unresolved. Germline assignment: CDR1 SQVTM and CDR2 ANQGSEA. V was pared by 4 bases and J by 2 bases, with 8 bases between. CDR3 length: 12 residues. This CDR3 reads CSVGLLNTEAFF. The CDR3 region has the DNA TGCAGCGTTGGACTCCTCAACACTGAAGCTTTCTTT.

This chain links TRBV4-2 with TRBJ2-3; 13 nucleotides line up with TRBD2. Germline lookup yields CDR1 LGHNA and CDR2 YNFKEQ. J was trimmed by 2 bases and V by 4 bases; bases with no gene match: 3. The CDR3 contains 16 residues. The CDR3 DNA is TGTGCCAGCAGCCCGGGGACTAGCGGGGACACAGATACGCAGTATTTT. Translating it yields CASSPGTSGDTDTQYF.

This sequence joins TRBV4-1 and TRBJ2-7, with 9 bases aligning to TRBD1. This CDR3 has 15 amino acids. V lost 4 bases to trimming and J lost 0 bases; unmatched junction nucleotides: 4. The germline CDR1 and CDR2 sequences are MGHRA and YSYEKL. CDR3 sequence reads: CASSRETGGSYEQYF. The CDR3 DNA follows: TGCGCCAGCAGCCGAGAGACAGGGGGCTCCTACGAGCAGTACTTC.

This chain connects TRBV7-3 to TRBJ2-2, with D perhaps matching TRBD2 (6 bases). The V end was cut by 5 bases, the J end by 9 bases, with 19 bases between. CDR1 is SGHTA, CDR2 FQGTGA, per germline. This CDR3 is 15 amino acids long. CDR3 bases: TGTGCCAGCAGCCCCAGCCGGGACTCACCCCGGGAGCTGTTTTTT. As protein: CASSPSRDSPRELFF.

The CDR3 coding sequence is TGTGCCAGCTCCGGGTCCTACGAGCAGTACTTC. This encodes CASSGSYEQYF. The rearrangement uses TRBV6-1 and TRBJ2-7; D is uncertain. Germline CDR1 and CDR2: MNHNS and SASEGT. This CDR3 comprises 11 residues. V lost 8 bases and J 1 base, leaving 6 bases between the germline ends.

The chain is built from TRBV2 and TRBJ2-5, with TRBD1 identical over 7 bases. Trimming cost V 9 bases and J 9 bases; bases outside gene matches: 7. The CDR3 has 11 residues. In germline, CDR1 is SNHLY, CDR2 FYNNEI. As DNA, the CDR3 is TGTGCCAGTTCCTCCGGACAGGCCCAGTACTTC. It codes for CASSSGQAQYF.

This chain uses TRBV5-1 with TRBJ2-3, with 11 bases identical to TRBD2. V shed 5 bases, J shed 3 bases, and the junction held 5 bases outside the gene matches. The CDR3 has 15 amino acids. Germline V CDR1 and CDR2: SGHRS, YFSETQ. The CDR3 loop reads CASSGTSGTTDTQYF. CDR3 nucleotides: TGCGCCAGCAGTGGGACTAGCGGAACTACAGATACGCAGTATTTT.

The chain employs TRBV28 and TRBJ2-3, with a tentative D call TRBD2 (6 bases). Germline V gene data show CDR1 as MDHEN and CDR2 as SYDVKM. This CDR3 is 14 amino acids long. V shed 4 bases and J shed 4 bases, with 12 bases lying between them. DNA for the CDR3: TGTGCCAGCAGTTCTAGAGGGACTCCAGATACGCAGTATTTT. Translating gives CASSSRGTPDTQYF. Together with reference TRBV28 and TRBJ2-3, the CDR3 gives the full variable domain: DVKVTQSSRYLVKRTGEKVFLECVQDMDHENMFWYRQDPGLGLRLIYFSYDVKMKEKGDIPEGYSVSREKKERFSLILESASTNQTSMYLCASSSRGTPDTQYFGPGTRLTVL.

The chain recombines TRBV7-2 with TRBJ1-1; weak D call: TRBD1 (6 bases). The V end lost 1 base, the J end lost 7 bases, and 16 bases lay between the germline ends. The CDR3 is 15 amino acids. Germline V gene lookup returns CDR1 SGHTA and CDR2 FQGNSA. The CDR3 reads CASSLVGLRTVEAFF. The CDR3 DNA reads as TGTGCCAGCAGCTTAGTCGGCTTGCGGACAGTTGAAGCTTTCTTT.